This TCR beta chain is from a study of T cell repertoires in cytomegalovirus infection. TCRdb reanalysed the reads using MiXCR and keeps one entry per CDR3 protein. The profile shows some 900,000 distinct CDR3 sequences, over 25% of them singletons. The CDR3 is 15 amino acids. V gave up 6 bases and J gave up 0 bases, with 15 bases separating them. Per germline, CDR1 SEHNR and CDR2 FQNEAQ (reference sequence). Notes on this clonotype: As yet, its antigen is unknown.

Overall study results and limits: Ex vivo, HLA-C-restricted CMV-specific TCR beta clonotypes prevailed over the rest of the response. Based on cumulative public TCR beta family frequency, carriers of CMV plus the relevant HLA were identified.

The sequence derives from a human donor in good health (CMV status not recorded). Some clones in this sample may be carry-over from other donors' samples. The chain employs TRBV7-9 and TRBJ2-7; D is uncertain. Material: cultured CD8+ T cells from PBMCs, obtained from culture after CMV antigen stimulation. CDR3 nucleotide sequence: TGTGCCAGCAGTATGGAATGGGATTCCTCCTACGAGCAGTACTTC. It translates to CASSMEWDSSYEQYF.